Each of the 13 T cell receptor beta chains below was sequenced from the same sample in a study of CD8 T cells in ankylosing spondylitis. TCRdb fed the 5' RACE reads into MiXCR, producing one record per CDR3 protein. The table lists about 250,000 distinct CDR3 sequences, 24% of them singletons. Specimen: blood, either unsorted or a sorted T cell fraction (not recorded which). These receptor sequences come from a male donor with ankylosing spondylitis or in good health (not recorded which).

In this sample, this clonotype turned up once. V is TRBV6-2 or TRBV6-3 and J is TRBJ2-5, with TRBD1 identical over 8 bases. V shed 10 bases, J shed 4 bases, and the junction held 5 bases outside the gene matches. The CDR3 is 12 residues long. Germline CDR1 MNHEY, CDR2 SVGEGT. CDR3 sequence (DNA): TGTGCCACCCAGGGGGCCACAGAGACCCAGTACTTC. This codes for CATQGATETQYF.

The chain recombines TRBV7-8 with TRBJ2-1, with D unclear. The CDR3 sequence is 14 residues long. Germline assignment: CDR1 SGHVS and CDR2 FQNEAQ. V lost 1 base, J lost 9 bases, and 13 bases lay in between. In nucleotides, the CDR3 is TGTGCCAGCAGCTTAGAGTCTGGGTGGTCTGAGCAGTTCTTC. Encoded protein: CASSLESGWSEQFF.

The rearrangement links TRBV27 to TRBJ2-1; TRBD2 aligns across 11 bases. The CDR3 is 19 residues long. V lost 2 bases and J lost 3; bases outside the gene matches: 12. The germline V gene has CDR1 MNHEY and CDR2 SMNVEV (reference sequence). Written as DNA, the CDR3 is TGTGCCAGCAGTTTAGGGACTAGCGGACGCGCACCGTACTACAATGAGCAGTTCTTC. Translation gives CASSLGTSGRAPYYNEQFF.

The V and J genes are TRBV5-4 and TRBJ2-2, with 12 bases matching TRBD2. The J segment lost 6 bases and the V segment lost 1 base, leaving 1 base of the junction unmatched. CDR1 and CDR2 from the germline V gene are SGHNT and YYREEE (reference sequence). The CDR3 contains 15 residues. CDR3 sequence reads: CASSLRTSGAGELFF. CDR3 bases: TGTGCCAGCAGCTTGAGGACTAGCGGGGCCGGGGAGCTGTTTTTT.

In DNA form, the CDR3 reads TGCGCCAGCAGCTTAGCCAGTCCCTACGAGCAGTACTTC. Translating it yields CASSLASPYEQYF. The rearrangement joins TRBV5-1 to TRBJ2-7; D ambiguous. The germline gives CDR1 SGHRS, CDR2 YFSETQ. The CDR3 runs 13 residues. The V gene lost 2 bases and the J gene lost 2 bases, with 8 bases spanning the gap.

This clonotype was found many times. The gene calls are TRBV20-1 and TRBJ2-7, with 8 nucleotides matching TRBD2. Germline-derived CDR1 and CDR2 are DFQATT and SNEGSKA (reference sequence). The CDR3 is 13 residues long. J lost 1 base, V lost 5 bases, and 4 bases had no gene match. The CDR3 DNA reads TGCAGTGCTCACCAGCGGGGGTCCTACGAGCAGTACTTC. This codes for CSAHQRGSYEQYF.

This clonotype was counted many times. V gene TRBV20-1 combines with J gene TRBJ1-3; D unclear. From germline, CDR1 is DFQATT and CDR2 SNEGSKA (reference sequence). This CDR3 has 11 residues. The ends were cut back, 6 bases at V and 3 bases at J, with 6 bases in the middle. Here the CDR3 reads CSAGDGNTIYF. CDR3 DNA sequence: TGCAGTGCAGGAGATGGAAACACCATATATTTT.

Remarks on this clonotype: A much larger clone is a single base away; this may be a read error. V and J are TRBV20-1 and TRBJ2-3; either TRBD1 or TRBD2 may fit D (6 bases each). Germline CDR1 and CDR2: DFQATT and SNEGSKA (reference sequence). The V and J ends lost 3 bases and 2 bases respectively, with 21 bases between them. This CDR3 is 17 amino acids long. In nucleotides, the CDR3 is TGCAGTGCTAGGGGGGGCGCCGGCGGCCTGGACACAGATACGCAGTATTTT. The encoded protein is CSARGGAGGLDTDTQYF.

This clonotype has ten or more counts. The chain combines TRBV5-1 with TRBJ1-5; tentative D call: TRBD1 (5 bases). Germline CDR1 is SGHRS and CDR2 is YFSETQ. This CDR3 has 16 amino acids. V dropped 0 bases and J dropped 6 bases, with 16 bases sitting between them. Here the CDR3 DNA reads TGCGCCAGCAGCTTGGATGCTCAGTCCGGGGGTCAGCCCCAGCATTTT. Protein sequence: CASSLDAQSGGQPQHF.

The chain recombines TRBV4-1 with TRBJ1-2, with 8 bases that match TRBD1. The V gene's germline CDR1 is MGHRA and CDR2 YSYEKL. CDR3 length equals 14 residues. Trimming took 2 bases from V and 3 from J; bases not matched to a gene: 2. The CDR3 sequence: CASSQPGGDYGYTF. Written as DNA, the CDR3 is TGCGCCAGCAGCCAACCAGGGGGCGACTATGGCTACACCTTC.

This rearrangement joins TRBV9 to TRBJ2-1, with a possible D match to TRBD2 (6 bases). The V gene's germline CDR1 is SGDLS and CDR2 YYNGEE. Between the trimmed V and J ends, which lost 0 bases and 9 bases, there was a span of 16 bases. The CDR3 length is 15 residues. CDR3 amino acids: CASSVGLASGVEQFF. CDR3 DNA sequence: TGTGCCAGCAGCGTAGGTCTAGCGTCGGGGGTTGAGCAGTTCTTC.

This clonotype was seen once. The chain carries TRBV20-1 and TRBJ1-1, with D uncertain. Germline lookup yields CDR1 DFQATT and CDR2 SNEGSKA (reference sequence). CDR3 length: 14 amino acids. With 5 bases removed from V and 5 bases from J, the gap between germline ends came to 18 bases. DNA for the CDR3: TGCAGTGCTCCACGAGGGCGGGTGGGGACTGAAGCTTTCTTT. Protein sequence: CSAPRGRVGTEAFF.

In its sample, this clonotype was seen many times. This chain links TRBV5-1 with TRBJ2-7, with D possibly TRBD2 on 6 matching bases. The CDR3 is 13 amino acids. Germline V gene sequence: CDR1 SGHRS, CDR2 YFSETQ. V lost 4 bases, J lost 1 base, and 9 bases lay in between. For the CDR3, the DNA is TGCGCCAGCAGCGTGACTAGTTCCTACGAGCAGTACTTC. It yields the protein CASSVTSSYEQYF.